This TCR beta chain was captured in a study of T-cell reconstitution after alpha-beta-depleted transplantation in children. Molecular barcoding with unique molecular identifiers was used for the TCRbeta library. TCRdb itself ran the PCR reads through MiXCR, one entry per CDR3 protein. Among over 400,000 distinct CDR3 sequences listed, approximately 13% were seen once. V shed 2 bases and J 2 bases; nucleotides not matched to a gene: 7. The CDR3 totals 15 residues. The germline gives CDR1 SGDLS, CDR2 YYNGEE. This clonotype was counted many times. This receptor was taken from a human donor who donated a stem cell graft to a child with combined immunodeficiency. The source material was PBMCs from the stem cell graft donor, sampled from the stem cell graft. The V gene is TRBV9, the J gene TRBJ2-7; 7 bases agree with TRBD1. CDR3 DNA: TGTGCCAGCAGCGTTGGGGACAGCACAACCTACGAGCAGTACTTC. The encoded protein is CASSVGDSTTYEQYF.